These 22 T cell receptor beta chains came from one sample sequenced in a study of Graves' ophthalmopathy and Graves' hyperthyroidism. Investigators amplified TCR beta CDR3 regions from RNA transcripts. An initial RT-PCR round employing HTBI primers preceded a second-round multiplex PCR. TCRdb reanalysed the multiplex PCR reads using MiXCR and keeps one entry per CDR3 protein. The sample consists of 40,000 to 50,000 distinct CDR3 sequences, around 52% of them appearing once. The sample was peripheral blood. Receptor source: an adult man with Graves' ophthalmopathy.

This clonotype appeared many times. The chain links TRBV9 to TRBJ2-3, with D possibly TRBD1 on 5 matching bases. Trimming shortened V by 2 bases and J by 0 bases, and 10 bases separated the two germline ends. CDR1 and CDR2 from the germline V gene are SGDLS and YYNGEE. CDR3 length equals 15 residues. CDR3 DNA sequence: TGTGCCAGCAGCGTCCAGACAGTGAGCACAGATACGCAGTATTTT. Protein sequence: CASSVQTVSTDTQYF.

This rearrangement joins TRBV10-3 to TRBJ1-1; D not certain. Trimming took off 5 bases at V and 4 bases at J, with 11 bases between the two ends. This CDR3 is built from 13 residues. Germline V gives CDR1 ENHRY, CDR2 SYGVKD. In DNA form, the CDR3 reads TGTGCCATCAGTTCGGAAATACGCACTGAAGCTTTCTTT. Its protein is CAISSEIRTEAFF.

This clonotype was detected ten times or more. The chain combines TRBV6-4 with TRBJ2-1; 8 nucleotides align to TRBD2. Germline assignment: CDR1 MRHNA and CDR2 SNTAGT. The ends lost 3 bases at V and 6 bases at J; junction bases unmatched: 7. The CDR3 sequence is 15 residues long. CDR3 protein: CASSESGLAGNEQFF. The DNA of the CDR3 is TGTGCCAGCAGTGAATCAGGGCTAGCGGGCAATGAGCAGTTCTTC.

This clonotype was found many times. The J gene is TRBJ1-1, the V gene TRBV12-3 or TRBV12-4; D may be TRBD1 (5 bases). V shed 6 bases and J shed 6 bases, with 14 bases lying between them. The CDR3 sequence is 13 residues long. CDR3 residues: CASSRGIESEAFF. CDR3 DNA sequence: TGTGCCAGCAGCCGGGGGATAGAATCTGAAGCTTTCTTT.

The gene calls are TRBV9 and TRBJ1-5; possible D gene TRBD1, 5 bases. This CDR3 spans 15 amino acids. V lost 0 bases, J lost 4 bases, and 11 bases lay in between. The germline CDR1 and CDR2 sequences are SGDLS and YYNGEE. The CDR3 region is CASSVDGRVNQPQHF. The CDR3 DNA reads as TGTGCCAGCAGCGTAGATGGCAGGGTGAATCAGCCCCAGCATTTT.

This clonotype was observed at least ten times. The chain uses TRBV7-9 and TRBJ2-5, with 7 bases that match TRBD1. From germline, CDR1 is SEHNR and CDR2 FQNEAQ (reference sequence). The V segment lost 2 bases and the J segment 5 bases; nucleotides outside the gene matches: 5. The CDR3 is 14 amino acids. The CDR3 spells CASSLRGGLETQYF. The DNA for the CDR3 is TGTGCCAGCAGCTTAAGAGGGGGCTTGGAGACCCAGTACTTC.

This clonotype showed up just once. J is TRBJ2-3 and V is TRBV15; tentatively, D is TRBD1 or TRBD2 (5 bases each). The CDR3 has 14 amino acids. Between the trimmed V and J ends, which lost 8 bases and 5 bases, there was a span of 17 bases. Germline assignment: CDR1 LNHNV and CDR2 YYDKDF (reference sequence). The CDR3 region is CATRGSRGQDTQYF. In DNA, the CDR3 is TGTGCCACCCGGGGCAGCCGGGGCCAAGATACGCAGTATTTT. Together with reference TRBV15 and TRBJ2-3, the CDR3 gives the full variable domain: DAMVIQNPRYQVTQFGKPVTLSCSQTLNHNVMYWYQQKSSQAPKLLFHYYDKDFNNEADTPDNFQSRRPNTSFCFLDIRSPGLGDTAMYLCATRGSRGQDTQYFGPGTRLTVL.

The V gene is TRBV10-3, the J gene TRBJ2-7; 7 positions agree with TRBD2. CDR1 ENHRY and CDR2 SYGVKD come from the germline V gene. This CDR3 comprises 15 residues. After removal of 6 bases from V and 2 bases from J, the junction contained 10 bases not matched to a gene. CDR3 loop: CAISDPGLGAYEQYF. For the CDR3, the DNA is TGTGCCATCAGCGATCCTGGACTAGGCGCCTACGAGCAGTACTTC.

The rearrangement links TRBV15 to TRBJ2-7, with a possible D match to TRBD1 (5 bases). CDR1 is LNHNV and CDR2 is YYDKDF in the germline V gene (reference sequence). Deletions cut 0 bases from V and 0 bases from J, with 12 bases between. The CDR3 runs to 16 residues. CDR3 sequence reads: CATSRDRGLSSYEQYF. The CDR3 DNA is TGTGCCACCAGCAGAGATAGGGGATTGAGCTCCTACGAGCAGTACTTC.

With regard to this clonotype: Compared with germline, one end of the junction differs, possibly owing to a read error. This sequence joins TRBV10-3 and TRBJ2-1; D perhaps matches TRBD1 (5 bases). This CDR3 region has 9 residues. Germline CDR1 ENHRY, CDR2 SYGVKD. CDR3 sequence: CAVSERQSF. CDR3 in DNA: TGTGCCGTCAGTGAGCGACAGTCTTTC.

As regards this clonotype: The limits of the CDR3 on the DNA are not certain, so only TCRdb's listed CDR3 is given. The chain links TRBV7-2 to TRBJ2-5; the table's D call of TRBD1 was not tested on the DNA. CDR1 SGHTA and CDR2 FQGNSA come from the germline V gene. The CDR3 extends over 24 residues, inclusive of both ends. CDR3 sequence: CASSFPSGSEKLFFGSGTQETQYF.

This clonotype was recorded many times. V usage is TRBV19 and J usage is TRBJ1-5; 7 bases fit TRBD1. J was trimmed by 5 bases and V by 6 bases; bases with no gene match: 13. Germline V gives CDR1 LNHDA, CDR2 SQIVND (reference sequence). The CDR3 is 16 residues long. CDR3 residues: CASRFSGRGQYQPQHF. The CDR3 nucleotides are TGTGCCAGTAGGTTTTCCGGGAGGGGGCAATATCAGCCCCAGCATTTT. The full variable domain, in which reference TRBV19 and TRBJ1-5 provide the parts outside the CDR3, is DGGITQSPKYLFRKEGQNVTLSCEQNLNHDAMYWYRQDPGQGLRLIYYSQIVNDFQKGDIAEGYSVSREKKESFPLTVTSAQKNPTAFYLCASRFSGRGQYQPQHFGDGTRLSIL.

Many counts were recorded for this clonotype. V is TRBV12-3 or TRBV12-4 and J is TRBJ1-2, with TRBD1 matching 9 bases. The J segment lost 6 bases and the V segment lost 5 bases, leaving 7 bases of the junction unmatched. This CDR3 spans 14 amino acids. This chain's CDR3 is CASSRHRGLDGYTF. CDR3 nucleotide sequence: TGTGCCAGCAGTCGACACAGGGGGCTAGATGGCTACACCTTC.

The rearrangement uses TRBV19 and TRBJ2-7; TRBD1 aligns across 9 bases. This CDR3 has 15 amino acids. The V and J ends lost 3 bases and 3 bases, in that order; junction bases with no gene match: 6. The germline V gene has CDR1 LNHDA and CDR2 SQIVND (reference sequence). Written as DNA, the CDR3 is TGTGCCAGTAGTATCTCCGGGACAGGGAGCTACGAGCAGTACTTC. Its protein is CASSISGTGSYEQYF.

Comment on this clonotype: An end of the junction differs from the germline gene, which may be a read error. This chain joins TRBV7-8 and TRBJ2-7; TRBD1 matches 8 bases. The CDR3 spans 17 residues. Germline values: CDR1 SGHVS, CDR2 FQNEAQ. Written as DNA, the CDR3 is TGCGCCAGCAGCCAAGAATGGCGGACAGGGTGGGACTACGAGCAGTACTTC. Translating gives CASSQEWRTGWDYEQYF.

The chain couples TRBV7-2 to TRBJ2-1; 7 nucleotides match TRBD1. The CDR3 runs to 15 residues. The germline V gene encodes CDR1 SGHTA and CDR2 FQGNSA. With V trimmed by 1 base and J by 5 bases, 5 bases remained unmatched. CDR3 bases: TGTGCCAGCAGCTTAGGTCAGGGGGTTAACAATGAGCAGTTCTTC. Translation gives CASSLGQGVNNEQFF.

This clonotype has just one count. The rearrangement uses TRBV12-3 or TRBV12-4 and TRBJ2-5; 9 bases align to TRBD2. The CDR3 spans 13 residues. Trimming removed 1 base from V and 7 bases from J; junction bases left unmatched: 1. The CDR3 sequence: CASSLVLAGTQYF. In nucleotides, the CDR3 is TGTGCCAGCAGTTTAGTACTAGCGGGGACCCAGTACTTC.

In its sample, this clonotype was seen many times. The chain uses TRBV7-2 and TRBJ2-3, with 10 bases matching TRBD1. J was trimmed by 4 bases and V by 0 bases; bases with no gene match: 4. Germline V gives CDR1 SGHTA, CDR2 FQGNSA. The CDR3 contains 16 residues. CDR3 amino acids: CASSLADRGLADTQYF. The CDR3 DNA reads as TGTGCCAGCAGCTTAGCCGACAGGGGGCTCGCAGATACGCAGTATTTT.

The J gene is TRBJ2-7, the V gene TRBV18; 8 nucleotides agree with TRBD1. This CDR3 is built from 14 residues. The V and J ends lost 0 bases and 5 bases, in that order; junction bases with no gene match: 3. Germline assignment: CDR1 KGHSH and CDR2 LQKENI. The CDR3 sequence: CASSPPTGVNEQYF. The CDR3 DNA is TGTGCCAGCTCACCACCGACAGGGGTAAACGAGCAGTACTTC.

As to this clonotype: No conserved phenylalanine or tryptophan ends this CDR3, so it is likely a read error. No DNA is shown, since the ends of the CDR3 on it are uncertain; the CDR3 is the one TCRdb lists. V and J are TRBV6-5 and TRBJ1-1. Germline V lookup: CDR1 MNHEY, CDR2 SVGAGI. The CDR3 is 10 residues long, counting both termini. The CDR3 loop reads CASRRTSAAY.

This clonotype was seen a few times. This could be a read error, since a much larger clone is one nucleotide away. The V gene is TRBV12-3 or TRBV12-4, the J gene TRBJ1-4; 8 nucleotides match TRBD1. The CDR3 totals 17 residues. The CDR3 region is CASSYKTGGTTSEKLFF. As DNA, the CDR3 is TGTGCCAGCAGCTACAAAACAGGGGGGACAACTAGTGAAAAACTGTTTTTT.

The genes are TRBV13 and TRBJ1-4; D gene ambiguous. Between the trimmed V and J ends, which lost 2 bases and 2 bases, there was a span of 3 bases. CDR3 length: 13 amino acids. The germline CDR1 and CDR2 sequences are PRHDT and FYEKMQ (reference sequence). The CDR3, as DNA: TGTGCCAGCAGCTTAACGACTAATGAAAAACTGTTTTTT. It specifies CASSLTTNEKLFF.